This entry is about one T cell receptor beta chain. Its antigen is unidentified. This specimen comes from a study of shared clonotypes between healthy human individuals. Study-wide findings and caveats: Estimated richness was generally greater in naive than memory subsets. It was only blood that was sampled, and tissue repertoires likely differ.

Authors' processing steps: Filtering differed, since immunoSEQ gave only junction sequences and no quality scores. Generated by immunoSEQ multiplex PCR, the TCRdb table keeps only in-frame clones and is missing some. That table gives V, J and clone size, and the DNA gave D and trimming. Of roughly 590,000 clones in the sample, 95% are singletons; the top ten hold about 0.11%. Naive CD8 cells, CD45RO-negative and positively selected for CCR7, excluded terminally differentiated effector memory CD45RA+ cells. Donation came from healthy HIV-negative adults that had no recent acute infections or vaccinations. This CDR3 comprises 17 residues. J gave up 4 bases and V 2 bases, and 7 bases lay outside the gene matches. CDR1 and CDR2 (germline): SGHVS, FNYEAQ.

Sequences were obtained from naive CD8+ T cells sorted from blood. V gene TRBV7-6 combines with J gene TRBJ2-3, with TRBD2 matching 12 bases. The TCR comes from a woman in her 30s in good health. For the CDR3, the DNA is TGTGCCAGCAGCTTACTAGCGGGAGGGCGGGCCCCAGATACGCAGTATTTT. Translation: CASSLLAGGRAPDTQYF.